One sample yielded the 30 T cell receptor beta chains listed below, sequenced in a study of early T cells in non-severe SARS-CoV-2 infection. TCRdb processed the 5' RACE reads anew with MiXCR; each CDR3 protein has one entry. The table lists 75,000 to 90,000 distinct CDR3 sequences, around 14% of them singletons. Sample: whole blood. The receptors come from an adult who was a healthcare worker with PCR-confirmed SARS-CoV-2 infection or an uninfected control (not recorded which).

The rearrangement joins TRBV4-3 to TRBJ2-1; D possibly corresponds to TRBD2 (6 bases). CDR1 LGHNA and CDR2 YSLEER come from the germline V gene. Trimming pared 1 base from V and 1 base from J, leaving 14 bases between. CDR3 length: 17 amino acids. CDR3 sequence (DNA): TGCGCCAGCAGCCAAGTCCAAGGGAGCGGGTCCTACAATGAGCAGTTCTTC. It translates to CASSQVQGSGSYNEQFF.

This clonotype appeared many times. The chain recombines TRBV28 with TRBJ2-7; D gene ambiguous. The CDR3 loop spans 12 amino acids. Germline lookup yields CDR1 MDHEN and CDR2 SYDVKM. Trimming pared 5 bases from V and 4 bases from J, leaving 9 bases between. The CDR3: CASSRPVYEQYF. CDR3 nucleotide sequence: TGTGCCAGCAGTCGCCCGGTTTACGAGCAGTACTTC.

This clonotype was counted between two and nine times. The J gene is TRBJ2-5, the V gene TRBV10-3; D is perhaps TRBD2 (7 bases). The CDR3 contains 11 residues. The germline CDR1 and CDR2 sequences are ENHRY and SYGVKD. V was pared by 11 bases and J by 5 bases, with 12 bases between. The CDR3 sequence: CAAGAKETQYF. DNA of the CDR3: TGTGCCGCGGGGGCGAAGGAGACCCAGTACTTC.

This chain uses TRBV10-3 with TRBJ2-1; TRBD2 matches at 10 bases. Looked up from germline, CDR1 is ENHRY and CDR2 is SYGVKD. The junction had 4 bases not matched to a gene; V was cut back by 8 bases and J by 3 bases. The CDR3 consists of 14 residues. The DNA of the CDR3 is TGTGCCATCTCTAGCGGGAGACACTACAATGAGCAGTTCTTC. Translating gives CAISSGRHYNEQFF.

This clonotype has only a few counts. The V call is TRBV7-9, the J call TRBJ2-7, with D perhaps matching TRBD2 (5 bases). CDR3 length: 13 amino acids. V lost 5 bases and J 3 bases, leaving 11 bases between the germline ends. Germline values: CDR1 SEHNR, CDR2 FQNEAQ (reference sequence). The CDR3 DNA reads TGTGCCAGCAGCAACGGGGAGCTCTACGAGCAGTACTTC. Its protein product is CASSNGELYEQYF. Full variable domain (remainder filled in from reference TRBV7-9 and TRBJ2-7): DTGVSQNPRHKITKRGQNVTFRCDPISEHNRLYWYRQTLGQGPEFLTYFQNEAQLEKSRLLSDRFSAERPKGSFSTLEIQRTEQGDSAMYLCASSNGELYEQYFGPGTRLTVT.

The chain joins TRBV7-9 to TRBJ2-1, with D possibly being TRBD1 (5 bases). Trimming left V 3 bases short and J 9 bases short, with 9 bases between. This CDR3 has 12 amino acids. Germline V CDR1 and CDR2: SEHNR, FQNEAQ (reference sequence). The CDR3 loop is CASSLVGPEQFF. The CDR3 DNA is TGTGCCAGCAGCTTGGTGGGGCCTGAGCAGTTCTTC.

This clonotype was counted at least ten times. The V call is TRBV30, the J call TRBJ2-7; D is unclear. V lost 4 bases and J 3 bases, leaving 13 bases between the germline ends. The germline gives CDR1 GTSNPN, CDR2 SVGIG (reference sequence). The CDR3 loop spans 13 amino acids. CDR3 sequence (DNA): TGTGCCTGGAAGGCGCGAGGAGACTACGAGCAGTACTTC. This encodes CAWKARGDYEQYF.

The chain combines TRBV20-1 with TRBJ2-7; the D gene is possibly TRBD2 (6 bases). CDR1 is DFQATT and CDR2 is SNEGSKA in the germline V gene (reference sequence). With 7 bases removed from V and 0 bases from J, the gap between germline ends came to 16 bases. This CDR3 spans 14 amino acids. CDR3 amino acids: CSVTTRAGSYEQYF. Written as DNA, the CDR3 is TGCAGTGTGACGACTAGAGCGGGCTCCTACGAGCAGTACTTC.

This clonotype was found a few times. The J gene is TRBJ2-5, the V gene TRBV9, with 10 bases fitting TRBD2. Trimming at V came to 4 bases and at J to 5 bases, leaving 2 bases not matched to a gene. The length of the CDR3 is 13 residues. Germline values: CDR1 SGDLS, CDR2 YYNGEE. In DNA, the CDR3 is TGTGCCAGCAGCACTAGCGGGACGGAGACCCAGTACTTC. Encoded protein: CASSTSGTETQYF.

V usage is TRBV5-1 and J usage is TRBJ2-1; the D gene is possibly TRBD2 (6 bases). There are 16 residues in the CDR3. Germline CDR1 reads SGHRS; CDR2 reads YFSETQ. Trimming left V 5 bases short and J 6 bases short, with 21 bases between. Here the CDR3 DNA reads TGCGCCAGCAGGCGACGGGGGATGGATCCACCCAATGAGCAGTTCTTC. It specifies CASRRRGMDPPNEQFF.

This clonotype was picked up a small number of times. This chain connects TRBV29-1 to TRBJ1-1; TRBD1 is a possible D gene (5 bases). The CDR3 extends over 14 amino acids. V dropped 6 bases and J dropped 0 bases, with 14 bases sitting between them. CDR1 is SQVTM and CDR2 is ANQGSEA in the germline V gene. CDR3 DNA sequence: TGCAGCGTCTGGGGGGATTCCATGAACACTGAAGCTTTCTTT. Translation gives CSVWGDSMNTEAFF.

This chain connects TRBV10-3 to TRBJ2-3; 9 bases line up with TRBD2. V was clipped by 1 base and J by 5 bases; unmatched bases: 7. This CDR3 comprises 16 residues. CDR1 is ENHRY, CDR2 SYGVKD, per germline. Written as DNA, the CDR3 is TGTGCCATCAGTGAGTGGGCTAGCGGGATCATAGATACGCAGTATTTT. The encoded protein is CAISEWASGIIDTQYF.

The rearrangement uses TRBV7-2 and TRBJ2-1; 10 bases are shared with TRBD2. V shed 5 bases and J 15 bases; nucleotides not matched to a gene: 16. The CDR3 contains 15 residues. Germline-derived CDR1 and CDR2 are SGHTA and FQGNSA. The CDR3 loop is CASSPQSRTSGNPFF. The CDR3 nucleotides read TGTGCCAGCAGCCCGCAATCGAGGACTAGCGGAAATCCGTTCTTC.

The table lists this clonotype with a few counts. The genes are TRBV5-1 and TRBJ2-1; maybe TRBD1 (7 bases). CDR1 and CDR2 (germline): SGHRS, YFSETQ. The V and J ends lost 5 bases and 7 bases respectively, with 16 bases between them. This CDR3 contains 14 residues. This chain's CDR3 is CASSEQGGENEQFF. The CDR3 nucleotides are TGCGCCAGCAGTGAGCAGGGGGGTGAGAATGAGCAGTTCTTC.

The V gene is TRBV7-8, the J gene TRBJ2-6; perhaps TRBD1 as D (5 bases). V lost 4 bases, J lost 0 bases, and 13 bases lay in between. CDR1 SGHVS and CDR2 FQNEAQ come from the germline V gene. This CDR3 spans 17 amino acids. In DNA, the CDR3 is TGTGCCAGCAGCTCGAAGGGGTCAGACTCTGGGGCCAACGTCCTGACTTTC. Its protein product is CASSSKGSDSGANVLTF.

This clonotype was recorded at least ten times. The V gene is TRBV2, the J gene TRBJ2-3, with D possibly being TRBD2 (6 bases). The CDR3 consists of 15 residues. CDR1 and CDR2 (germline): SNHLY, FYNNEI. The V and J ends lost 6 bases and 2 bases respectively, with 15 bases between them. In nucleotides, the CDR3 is TGTGCCAGCAGCACTGGGGGGAGGACCACAGATACGCAGTATTTT. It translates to CASSTGGRTTDTQYF.

CDR3 DNA sequence: TGTGCCAGCAGCCTGCAGTACTACAATGAGCAGTTCTTC. Its translation is CASSLQYYNEQFF. The chain carries TRBV3-1 and TRBJ2-1; no clear D. The CDR3 sequence is 13 residues long. V shed 4 bases and J shed 3 bases, with 7 bases lying between them. CDR1 and CDR2 from the germline V gene are LGHDT and YNNKEL (reference sequence).

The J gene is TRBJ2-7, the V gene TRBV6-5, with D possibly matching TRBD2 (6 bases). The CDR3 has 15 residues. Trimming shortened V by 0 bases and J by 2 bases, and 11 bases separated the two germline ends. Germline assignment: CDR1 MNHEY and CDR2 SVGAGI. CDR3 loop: CASSYSRGGPYEQYF. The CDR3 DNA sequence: TGTGCCAGCAGTTACTCGCGGGGAGGCCCCTACGAGCAGTACTTC.

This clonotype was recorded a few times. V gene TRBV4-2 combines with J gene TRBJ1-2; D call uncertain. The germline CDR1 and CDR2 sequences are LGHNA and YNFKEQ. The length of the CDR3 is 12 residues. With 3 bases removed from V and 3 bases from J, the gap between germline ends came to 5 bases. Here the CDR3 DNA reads TGTGCCAGCAGCCAGACCGACTATGGCTACACCTTC. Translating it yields CASSQTDYGYTF.

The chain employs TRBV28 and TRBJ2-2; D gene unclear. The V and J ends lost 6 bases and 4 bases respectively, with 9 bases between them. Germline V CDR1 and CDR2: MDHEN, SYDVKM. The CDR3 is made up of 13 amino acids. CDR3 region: CASRYSLTGELFF. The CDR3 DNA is TGTGCCAGCAGGTACAGCCTCACCGGGGAGCTGTTTTTT. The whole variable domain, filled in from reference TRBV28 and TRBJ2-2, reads DVKVTQSSRYLVKRTGEKVFLECVQDMDHENMFWYRQDPGLGLRLIYFSYDVKMKEKGDIPEGYSVSREKKERFSLILESASTNQTSMYLCASRYSLTGELFFGEGSRLTVL.

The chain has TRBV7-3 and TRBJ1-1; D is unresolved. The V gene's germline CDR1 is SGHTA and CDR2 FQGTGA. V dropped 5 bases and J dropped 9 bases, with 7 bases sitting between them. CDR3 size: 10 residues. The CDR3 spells CASSQVKAFF. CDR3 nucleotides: TGTGCCAGCAGCCAAGTGAAAGCTTTCTTT.

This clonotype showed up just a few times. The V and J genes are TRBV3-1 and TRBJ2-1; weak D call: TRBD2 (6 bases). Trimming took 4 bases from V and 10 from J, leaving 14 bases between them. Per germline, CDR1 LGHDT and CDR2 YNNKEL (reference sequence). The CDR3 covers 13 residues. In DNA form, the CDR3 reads TGTGCCAGCAGCCCATTATTGAGCGGGGAGCAGTTCTTC. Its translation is CASSPLLSGEQFF.

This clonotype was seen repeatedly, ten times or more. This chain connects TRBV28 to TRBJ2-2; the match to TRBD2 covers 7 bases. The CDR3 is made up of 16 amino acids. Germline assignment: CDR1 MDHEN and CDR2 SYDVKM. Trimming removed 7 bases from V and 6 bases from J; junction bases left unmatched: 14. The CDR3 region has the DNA TGTGCCAGCACCTACCCCGGGGCAGGGAGGGCCGGGGAGCTGTTTTTT. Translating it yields CASTYPGAGRAGELFF.

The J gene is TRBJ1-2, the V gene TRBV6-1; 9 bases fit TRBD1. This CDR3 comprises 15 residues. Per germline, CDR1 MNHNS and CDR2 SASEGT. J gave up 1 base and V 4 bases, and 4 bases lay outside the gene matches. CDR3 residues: CASSGGTGSNYGYTF. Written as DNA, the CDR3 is TGTGCCAGCAGTGGGGGGACAGGGAGTAACTATGGCTACACCTTC.

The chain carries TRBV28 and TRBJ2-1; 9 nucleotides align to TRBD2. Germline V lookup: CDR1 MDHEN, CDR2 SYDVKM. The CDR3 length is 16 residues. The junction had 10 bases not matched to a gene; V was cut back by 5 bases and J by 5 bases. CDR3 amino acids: CASSGVLAGVDNEQFF. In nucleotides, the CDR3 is TGTGCCAGCAGTGGCGTATTAGCGGGAGTTGACAATGAGCAGTTCTTC.

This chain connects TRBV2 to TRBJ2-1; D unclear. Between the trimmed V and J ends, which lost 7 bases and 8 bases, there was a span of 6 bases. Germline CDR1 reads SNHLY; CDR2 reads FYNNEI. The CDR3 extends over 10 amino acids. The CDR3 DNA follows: TGTGCCAGCATAGCCCATGAGCAGTTCTTC. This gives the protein CASIAHEQFF. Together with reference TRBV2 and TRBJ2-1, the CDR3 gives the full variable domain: EPEVTQTPSHQVTQMGQEVILRCVPISNHLYFYWYRQILGQKVEFLVSFYNNEISEKSEIFDDQFSVERPDGSNFTLKIRSTKLEDSAMYFCASIAHEQFFGPGTRLTVL.

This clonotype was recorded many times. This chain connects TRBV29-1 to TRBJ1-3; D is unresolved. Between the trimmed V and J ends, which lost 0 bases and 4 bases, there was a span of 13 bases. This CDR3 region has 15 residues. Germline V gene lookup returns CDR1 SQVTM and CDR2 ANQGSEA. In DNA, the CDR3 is TGCAGCGTTGAAGATAGTAGAGCAGCGGGAAACACCATATATTTT. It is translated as CSVEDSRAAGNTIYF.

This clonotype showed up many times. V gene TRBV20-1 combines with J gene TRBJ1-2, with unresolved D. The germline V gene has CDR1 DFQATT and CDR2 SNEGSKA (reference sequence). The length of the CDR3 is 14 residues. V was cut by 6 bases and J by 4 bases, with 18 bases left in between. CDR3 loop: CSASLHGVSYGYTF. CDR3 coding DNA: TGCAGTGCATCCCTCCATGGGGTCAGCTATGGCTACACCTTC.

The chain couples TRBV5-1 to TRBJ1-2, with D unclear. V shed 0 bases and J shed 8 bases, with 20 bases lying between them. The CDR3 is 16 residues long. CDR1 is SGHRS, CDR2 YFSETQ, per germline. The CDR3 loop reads CASSLAEKRDRVGYTF. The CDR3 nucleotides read TGCGCCAGCAGCTTGGCCGAGAAGAGAGATCGGGTCGGCTACACCTTC.

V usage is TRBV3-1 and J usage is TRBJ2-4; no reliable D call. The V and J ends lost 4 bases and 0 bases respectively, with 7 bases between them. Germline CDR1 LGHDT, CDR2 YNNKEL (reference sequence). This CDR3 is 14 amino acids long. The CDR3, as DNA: TGTGCCAGCAGCCGGGTAGGAGCCAAAAACATTCAGTACTTC. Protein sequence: CASSRVGAKNIQYF.